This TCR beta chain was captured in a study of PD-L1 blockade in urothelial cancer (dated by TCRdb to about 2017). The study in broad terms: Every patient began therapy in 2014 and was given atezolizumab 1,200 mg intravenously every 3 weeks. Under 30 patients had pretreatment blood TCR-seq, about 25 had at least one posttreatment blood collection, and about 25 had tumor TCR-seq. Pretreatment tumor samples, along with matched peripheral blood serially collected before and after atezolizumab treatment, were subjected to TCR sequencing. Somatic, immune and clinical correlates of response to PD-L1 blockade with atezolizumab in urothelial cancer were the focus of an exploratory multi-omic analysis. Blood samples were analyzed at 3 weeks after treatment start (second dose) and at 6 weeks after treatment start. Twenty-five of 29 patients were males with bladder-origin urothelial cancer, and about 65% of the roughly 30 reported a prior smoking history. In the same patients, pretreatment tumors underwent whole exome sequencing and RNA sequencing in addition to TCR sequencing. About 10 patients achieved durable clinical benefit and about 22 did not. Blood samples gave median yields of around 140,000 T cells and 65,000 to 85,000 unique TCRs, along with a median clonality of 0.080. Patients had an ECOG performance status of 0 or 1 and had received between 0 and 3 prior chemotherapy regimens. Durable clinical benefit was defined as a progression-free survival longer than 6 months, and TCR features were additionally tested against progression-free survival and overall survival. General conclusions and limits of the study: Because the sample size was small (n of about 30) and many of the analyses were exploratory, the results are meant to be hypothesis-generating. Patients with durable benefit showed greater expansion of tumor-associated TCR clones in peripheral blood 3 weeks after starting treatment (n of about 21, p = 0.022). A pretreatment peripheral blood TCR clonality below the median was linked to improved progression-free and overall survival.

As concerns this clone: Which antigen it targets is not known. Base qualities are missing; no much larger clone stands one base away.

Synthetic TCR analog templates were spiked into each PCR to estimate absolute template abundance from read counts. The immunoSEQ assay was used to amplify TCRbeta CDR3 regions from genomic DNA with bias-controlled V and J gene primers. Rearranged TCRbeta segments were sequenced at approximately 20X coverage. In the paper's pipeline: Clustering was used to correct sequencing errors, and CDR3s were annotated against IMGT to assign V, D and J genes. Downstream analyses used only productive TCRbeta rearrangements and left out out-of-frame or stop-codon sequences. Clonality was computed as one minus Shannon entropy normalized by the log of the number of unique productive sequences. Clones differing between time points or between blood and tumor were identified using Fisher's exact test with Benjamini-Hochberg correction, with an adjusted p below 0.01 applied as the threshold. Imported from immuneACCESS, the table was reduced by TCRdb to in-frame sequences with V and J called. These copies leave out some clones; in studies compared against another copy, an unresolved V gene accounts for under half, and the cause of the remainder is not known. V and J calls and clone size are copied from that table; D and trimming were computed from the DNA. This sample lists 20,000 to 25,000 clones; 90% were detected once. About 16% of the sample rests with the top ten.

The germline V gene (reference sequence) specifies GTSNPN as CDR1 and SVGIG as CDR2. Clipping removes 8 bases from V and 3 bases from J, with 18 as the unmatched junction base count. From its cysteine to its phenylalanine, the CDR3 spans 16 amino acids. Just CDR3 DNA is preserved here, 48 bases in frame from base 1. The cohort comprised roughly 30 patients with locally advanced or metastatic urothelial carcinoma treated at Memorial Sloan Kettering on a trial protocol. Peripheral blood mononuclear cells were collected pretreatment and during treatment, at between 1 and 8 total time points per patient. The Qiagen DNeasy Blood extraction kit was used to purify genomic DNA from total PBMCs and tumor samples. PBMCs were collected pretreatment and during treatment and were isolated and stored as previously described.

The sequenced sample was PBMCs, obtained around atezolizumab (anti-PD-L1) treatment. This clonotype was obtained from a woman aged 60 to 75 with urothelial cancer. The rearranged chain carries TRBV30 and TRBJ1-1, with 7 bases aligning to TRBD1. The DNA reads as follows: TGTGCCGGTCTGACAGGGAACTTACAAAAACACACTGAAGCTTTCTTT. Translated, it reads CAGLTGNLQKHTEAFF.